Below, one T cell receptor beta chain is given with its context. Clones were sequenced by immunoSEQ multiplex PCR, and TCRdb holds only the in-frame ones, with some missing. In the table there are 35,000 to 55,000 clones, about two thirds of which are singletons. CTLA-4 blockade with ipilimumab, together with focal radiation, was given to patients with chemo-refractory metastatic non-small-cell lung cancer. This sample is part of a study of radiotherapy plus CTLA-4 blockade in lung cancer. Overall study context: Objective responses emerged in roughly 20% of patients, and 31% attained disease control.

J was trimmed by 3 bases and V by 2 bases; bases with no gene match: 6. In germline, CDR1 is SNHLY, CDR2 FYNNEI. The CDR3 has 15 residues. Sequenced here: peripheral blood, sampled from a patient treated with radiotherapy plus ipilimumab. This TCR was sampled from a human donor with non-small cell lung cancer who had a partial response to radiotherapy plus ipilimumab. The chain couples TRBV2 to TRBJ2-7; 8 positions agree with TRBD2. CDR3 coding DNA: TGTGCCAGCAGTGAAAGAACGGGGGGGGTCTACGAGCAGTACTTC. It translates to CASSERTGGVYEQYF. The full variable domain, in which reference TRBV2 and TRBJ2-7 provide the parts outside the CDR3, is EPEVTQTPSHQVTQMGQEVILRCVPISNHLYFYWYRQILGQKVEFLVSFYNNEISEKSEIFDDQFSVERPDGSNFTLKIRSTKLEDSAMYFCASSERTGGVYEQYFGPGTRLTVT.